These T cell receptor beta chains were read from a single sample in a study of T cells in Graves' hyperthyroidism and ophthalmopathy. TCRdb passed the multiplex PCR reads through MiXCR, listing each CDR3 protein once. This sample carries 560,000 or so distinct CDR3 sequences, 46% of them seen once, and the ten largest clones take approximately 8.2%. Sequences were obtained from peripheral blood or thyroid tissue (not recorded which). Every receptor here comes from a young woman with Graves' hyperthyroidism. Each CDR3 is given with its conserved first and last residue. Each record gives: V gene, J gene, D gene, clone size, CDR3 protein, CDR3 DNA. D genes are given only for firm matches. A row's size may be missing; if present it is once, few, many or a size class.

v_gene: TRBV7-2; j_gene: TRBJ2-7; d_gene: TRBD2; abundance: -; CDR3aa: CASSQTSGRNEQYF; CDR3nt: TGTGCCAGCAGCCAAACTAGCGGGAGAAACGAGCAGTACTTC
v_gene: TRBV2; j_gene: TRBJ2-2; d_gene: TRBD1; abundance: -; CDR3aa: CASSLTRDRGTNTGELFF; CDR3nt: TGCGCCAGCAGCCTCACCCGGGACAGGGGGACTAACACCGGGGAGCTGTTTTTT
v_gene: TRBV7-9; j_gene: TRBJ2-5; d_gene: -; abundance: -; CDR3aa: CASTADSDQETQYF; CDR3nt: TGTGCCAGCACCGCCGATAGCGACCAAGAGACCCAGTACTTC
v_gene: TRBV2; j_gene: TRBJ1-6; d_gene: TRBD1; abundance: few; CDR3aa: CASSFRQGQGRSPLHF; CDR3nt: TGTGCCAGCAGTTTCCGACAGGGACAGGGCAGGTCACCCCTCCACTTT
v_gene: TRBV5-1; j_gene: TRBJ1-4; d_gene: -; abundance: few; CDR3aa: CASSWEGHPNEKLFF; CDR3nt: TGCGCCAGCAGCTGGGAAGGGCATCCTAATGAAAAACTGTTTTTT
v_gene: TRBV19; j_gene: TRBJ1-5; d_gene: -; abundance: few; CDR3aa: CASSIEGRGNQPQHF; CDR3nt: TGTGCCAGTAGTATAGAGGGCAGGGGCAATCAGCCCCAGCATTTT
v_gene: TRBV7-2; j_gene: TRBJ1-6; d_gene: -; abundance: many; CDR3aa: CASSLEYSYNSPLHF; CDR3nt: TGTGCCAGCAGCTTAGAGTACAGCTATAATTCACCCCTCCACTTT
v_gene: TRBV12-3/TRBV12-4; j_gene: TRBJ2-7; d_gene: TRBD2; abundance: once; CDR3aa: CASSYSPGLAGDEQYF; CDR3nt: TGTGCCAGCAGTTACTCACCGGGACTAGCGGGGGACGAGCAGTACTTC
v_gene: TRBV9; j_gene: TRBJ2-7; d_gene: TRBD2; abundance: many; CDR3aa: CASSALLAGVHEQYF; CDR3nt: TGTGCCAGCAGCGCACTGCTAGCGGGAGTCCACGAGCAGTACTTC
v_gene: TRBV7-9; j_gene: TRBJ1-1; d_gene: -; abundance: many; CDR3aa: CASSLARAGTEAFF; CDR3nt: TGTGCCAGCAGCTTAGCGCGGGCGGGCACTGAAGCTTTCTTT
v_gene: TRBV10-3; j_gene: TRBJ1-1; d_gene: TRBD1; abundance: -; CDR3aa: CAASLGRGRLNTEAFF; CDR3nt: TGTGCCGCCTCCCTGGGCAGGGGGCGCCTGAACACTGAAGCTTTCTTT
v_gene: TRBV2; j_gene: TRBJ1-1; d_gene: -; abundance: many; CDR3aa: CASSGRVAEAFF; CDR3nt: TGTGCCAGCAGTGGCAGGGTGGCTGAAGCTTTCTTT
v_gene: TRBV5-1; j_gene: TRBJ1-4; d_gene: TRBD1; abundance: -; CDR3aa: CASRTGTVAEKLFF; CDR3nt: TGCGCCAGCAGAACCGGGACAGTGGCAGAAAAACTGTTTTTT
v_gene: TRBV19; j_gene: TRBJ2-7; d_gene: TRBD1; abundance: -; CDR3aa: CASSTASGGQGALYEQYF; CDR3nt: TGTGCCAGTAGTACTGCTTCTGGGGGCCAGGGGGCTTTGTACGAGCAGTACTTC
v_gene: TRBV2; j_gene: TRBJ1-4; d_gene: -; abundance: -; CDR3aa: CASSVPSMGKKLFF; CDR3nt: TGTGCCAGCAGTGTACCGTCTATGGGTAAAAAACTGTTTTTT
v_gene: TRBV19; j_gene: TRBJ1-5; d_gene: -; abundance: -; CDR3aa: CASRPGDVGNQPQHF; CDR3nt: TGTGCCAGTAGGCCAGGGGACGTTGGCAATCAGCCCCAGCATTTT
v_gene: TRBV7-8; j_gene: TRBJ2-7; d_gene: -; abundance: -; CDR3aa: CASLRQRAYEQYF; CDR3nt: TGTGCCAGCTTGCGGCAGAGAGCCTACGAGCAGTACTTC
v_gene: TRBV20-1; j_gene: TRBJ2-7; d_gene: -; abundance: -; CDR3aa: CSARVGGGGSYEQYF; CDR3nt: TGCAGTGCTAGAGTAGGAGGAGGCGGCTCCTACGAGCAGTACTTC
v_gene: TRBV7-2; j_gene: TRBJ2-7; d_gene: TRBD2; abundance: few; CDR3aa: CASSLGVAGGLEQYF; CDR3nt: TGTGCCAGCAGCTTAGGGGTAGCGGGGGGCCTCGAGCAGTACTTC
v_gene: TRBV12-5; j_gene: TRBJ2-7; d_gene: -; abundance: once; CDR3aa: CASGIPGLLYEQYF; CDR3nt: TGTGCTAGTGGTATCCCGGGACTTCTCTACGAGCAGTACTTC
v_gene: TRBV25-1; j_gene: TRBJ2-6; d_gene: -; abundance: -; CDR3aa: CASSYSPARNSGANVLTF; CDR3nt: TGTGCCAGCAGTTACTCCCCGGCCAGGAATTCTGGGGCCAACGTCCTGACTTTC
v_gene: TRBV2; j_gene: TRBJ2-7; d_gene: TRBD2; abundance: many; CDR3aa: CASSGLAGGPYEQYF; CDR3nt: TGTGCCAGCAGTGGTCTAGCGGGAGGGCCCTACGAGCAGTACTTC
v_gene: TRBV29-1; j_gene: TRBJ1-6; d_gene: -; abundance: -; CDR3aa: CSVYPEWSPLHF; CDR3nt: TGCAGCGTTTATCCAGAGTGGTCACCCCTCCACTTT
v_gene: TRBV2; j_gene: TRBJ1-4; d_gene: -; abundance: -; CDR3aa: CATSGTNEKLFF; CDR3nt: TGTGCCACCTCCGGGACTAATGAAAAACTGTTTTTT
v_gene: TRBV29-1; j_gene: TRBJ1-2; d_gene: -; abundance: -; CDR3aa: CSVLTRGPQEGYTF; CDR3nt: TGCAGCGTTCTTACCCGGGGACCCCAAGAAGGCTACACCTTC
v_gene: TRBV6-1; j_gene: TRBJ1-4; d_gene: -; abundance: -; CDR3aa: CASSQWGPSSDEKLFF; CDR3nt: TGTGCCAGCTCCCAATGGGGGCCTAGCAGTGATGAAAAACTGTTTTTT
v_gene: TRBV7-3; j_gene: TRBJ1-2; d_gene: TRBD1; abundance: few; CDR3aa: CASSKDRGGGYTF; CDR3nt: TGTGCCAGCAGCAAGGACAGGGGAGGGGGCTACACCTTC
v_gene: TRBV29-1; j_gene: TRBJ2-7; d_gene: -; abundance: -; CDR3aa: CSVVGAGRGSYEQYF; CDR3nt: TGCAGCGTTGTAGGCGCAGGGAGAGGTTCCTACGAGCAGTACTTC
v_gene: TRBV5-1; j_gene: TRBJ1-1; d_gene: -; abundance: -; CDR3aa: CASSLDGSYTEAFF; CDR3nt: TGCGCCAGCAGCTTGGATGGGTCTTACACTGAAGCTTTCTTT
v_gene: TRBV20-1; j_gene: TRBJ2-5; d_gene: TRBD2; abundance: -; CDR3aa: CSATSVASGSKETQYF; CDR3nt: TGCAGTGCTACTTCGGTTGCTAGCGGGAGCAAAGAGACCCAGTACTTC
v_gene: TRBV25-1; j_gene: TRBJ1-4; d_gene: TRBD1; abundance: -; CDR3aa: CASSEYRPGGHNEKLFF; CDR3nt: TGTGCCAGCAGTGAATATAGACCAGGGGGACACAATGAAAAACTGTTTTTT
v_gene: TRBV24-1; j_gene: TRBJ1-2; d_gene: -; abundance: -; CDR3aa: CASSLDMAGYGYTF; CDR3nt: TGTGCCAGCAGTCTCGATATGGCTGGCTATGGCTACACCTTC
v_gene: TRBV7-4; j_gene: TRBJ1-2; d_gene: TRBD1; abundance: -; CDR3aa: CASIDRGWYTF; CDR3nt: TGTGCCAGCATAGACAGGGGATGGTACACCTTC
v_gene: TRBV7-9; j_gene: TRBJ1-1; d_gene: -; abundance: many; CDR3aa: CASSLQRNTEAFF; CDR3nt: TGTGCCAGCAGCTTACAGCGGAACACTGAAGCTTTCTTT
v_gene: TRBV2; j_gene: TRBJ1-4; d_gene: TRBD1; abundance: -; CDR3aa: CASTSGDRAPSLFF; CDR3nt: TGTGCCAGCACCTCAGGGGACAGGGCCCCTTCGCTGTTTTTT
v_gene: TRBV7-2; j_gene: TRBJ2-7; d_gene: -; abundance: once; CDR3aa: CASNLPRAATYEQYF; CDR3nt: TGTGCCAGCAACCTGCCCCGAGCGGCAACCTACGAGCAGTACTTC
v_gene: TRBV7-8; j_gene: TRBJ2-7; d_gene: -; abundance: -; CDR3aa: CASSPRDLTYEQYF; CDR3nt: TGTGCCAGCAGTCCCCGGGACCTTACCTACGAGCAGTACTTC
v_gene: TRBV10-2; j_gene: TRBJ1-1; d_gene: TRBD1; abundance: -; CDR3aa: CASRDTNSGTGNTEAFF; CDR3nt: TGCGCCAGCAGAGATACTAATTCCGGGACAGGGAACACTGAAGCTTTCTTT
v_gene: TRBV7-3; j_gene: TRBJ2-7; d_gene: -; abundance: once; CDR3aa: CASSTSTVSYEQYF; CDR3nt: TGTGCCAGCAGTACCTCGACAGTATCCTACGAGCAGTACTTC
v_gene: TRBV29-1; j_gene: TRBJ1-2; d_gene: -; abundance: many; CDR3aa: CSIGFVEDSRNLCGYTF; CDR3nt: TGCAGCATTGGTTTCGTAGAGGACAGTCGGAACCTATGCGGCTACACCTTC
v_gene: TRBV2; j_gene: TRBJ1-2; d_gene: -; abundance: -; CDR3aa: CASSERGRGYTF; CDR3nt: TGTGCCAGCAGTGAGAGGGGCAGGGGCTACACCTTC
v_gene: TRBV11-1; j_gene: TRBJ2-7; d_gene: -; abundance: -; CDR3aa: CAGSLALALGSYEQYF; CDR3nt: TGTGCCGGCAGCTTAGCGCTAGCGCTTGGCTCCTACGAGCAGTACTTC
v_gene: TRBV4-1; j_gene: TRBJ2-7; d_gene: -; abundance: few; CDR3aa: CASSHAPAAYEQYF; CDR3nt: TGTGCCAGCAGCCATGCCCCGGCGGCCTACGAGCAGTACTTC
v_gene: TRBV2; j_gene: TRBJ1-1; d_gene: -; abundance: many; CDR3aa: CATTGGGYTEAFF; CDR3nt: TGTGCCACCACCGGGGGCGGATACACTGAAGCTTTCTTT
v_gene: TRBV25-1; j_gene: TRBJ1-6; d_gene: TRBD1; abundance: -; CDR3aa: CASSECGQGGSPLHF; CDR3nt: TGTGCCAGCAGTGAATGTGGACAGGGGGGATCCCCCCTCCACTTT
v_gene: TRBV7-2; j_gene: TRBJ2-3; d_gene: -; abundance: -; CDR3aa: CASTRNQDTQYF; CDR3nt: TGTGCCAGCACCCGGAATCAAGATACGCAGTATTTT
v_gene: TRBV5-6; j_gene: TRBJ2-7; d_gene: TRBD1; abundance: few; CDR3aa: CASSITTGTGFYEQYF; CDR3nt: TGTGCCAGCAGCATCACCACAGGGACAGGGTTCTACGAGCAGTACTTC
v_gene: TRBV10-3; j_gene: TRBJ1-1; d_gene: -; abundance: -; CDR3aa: CASSEFSSNTEAFF; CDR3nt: TGTGCCAGCAGTGAATTCTCCTCGAACACTGAAGCTTTCTTT
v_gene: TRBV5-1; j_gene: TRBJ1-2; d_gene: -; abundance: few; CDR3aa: CASSPDRPSYGYTF; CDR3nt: TGCGCCAGCAGCCCAGACAGGCCCTCCTATGGCTACACCTTC
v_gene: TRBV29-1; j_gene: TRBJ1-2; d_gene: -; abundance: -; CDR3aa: CSVGAGPYGYTF; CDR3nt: TGCAGCGTTGGGGCAGGGCCCTATGGCTACACCTTC
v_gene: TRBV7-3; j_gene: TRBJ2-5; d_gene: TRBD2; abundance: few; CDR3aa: CASSKGLVAPETQYF; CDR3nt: TGTGCCAGCAGCAAAGGACTAGTGGCCCCAGAGACCCAGTACTTC
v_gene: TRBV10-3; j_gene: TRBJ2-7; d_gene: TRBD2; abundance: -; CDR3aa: CAISEGTSFYEQYF; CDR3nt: TGTGCCATCAGTGAGGGGACTAGCTTCTACGAGCAGTACTTC
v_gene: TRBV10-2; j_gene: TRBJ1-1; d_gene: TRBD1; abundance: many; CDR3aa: CASSEDREDTEAFF; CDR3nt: TGCGCCAGCAGTGAGGACAGGGAGGACACTGAAGCTTTCTTT
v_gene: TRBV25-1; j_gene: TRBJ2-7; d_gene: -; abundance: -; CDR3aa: CASSLGAGLNSYEQYF; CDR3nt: TGTGCCAGCAGCTTAGGAGCGGGTTTGAACTCCTACGAGCAGTACTTC
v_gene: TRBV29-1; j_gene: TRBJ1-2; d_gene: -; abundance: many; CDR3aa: CSVDSVYGYTF; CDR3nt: TGCAGCGTGGACAGTGTCTATGGCTACACCTTC
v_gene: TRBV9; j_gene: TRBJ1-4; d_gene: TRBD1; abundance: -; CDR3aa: CASSGQGPEKLFF; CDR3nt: TGTGCCAGCAGCGGACAGGGTCCGGAAAAACTGTTTTTT
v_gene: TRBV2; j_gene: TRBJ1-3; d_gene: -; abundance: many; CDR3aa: CASSEKGGTGNTIYF; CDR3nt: TGTGCCAGCAGTGAAAAGGGGGGCACTGGAAACACCATATATTTT
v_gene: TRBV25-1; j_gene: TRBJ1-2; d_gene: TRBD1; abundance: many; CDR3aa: CASSSPGQGYGYTF; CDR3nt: TGTGCCAGCAGTTCTCCGGGACAGGGTTATGGCTACACCTTC